A selection of T cell receptor beta chains follows, all from one sample in a study of T cells after yellow fever vaccination. In TCRdb, the 5' RACE reads were re-called with MiXCR into one record per CDR3 protein. Of 200,000 to 300,000 distinct CDR3 sequences listed, more than 3.5% were seen once; the top ten hold over 15%. The sequenced sample was PBMCs, obtained 15 days after the yellow fever booster vaccination. The origin of the receptors is a man younger than 30 who received the YFV17D yellow fever vaccine. The CDR3 runs from the conserved cysteine through the conserved F or W. A D gene is named only where the DNA matches it firmly. The listing skips clone size in some rows; elsewhere it reads once, few, many or a size class.

J	size	D	V	DNA	CDR3
TRBJ1-1	many	NA	TRBV20-1	TGCAGTGCTAGAGACTCGACAGTTTTGAACACTGAAGCTTTCTTT	CSARDSTVLNTEAFF
TRBJ2-4	many	TRBD1	TRBV5-1	TGCGCCAGCAGCTTTTGGGGACAGGGGGAGATTCAGTACTTC	CASSFWGQGEIQYF
TRBJ2-5	many	NA	TRBV7-2	TGTGCCAGCAGCCTCCCGCCCCTAGAGACCCAGTACTTC	CASSLPPLETQYF
TRBJ1-4	many	TRBD1	TRBV29-1	TGCAGCGGCCAACAGACAGGGTCTGGCGAAAAACTGTTTTTT	CSGQQTGSGEKLFF
TRBJ1-3	many	NA	TRBV20-1	TGCAGTGCTACGGACATCGAATTTACTGGAAACACCATATATTTT	CSATDIEFTGNTIYF
TRBJ1-3	many	NA	TRBV4-1	TGCGCCAGCAGCCGAGCTCATTCATCTGGAAACACCATATATTTT	CASSRAHSSGNTIYF
TRBJ1-4	many	NA	TRBV7-9	TGTGCCAGCAGCTTTCCCGCAGGGACAAACGATGAAAAACTGTTTTTT	CASSFPAGTNDEKLFF
TRBJ1-3	many	NA	TRBV7-9	TGTGCCAGGGCCAGAGCTGGAAACACCATATATTTT	CARARAGNTIYF
TRBJ1-5	many	NA	TRBV6-6	TGTGCCAGCAGTAATCCGGGCAGGAATCAGCCCCAGCATTTT	CASSNPGRNQPQHF
TRBJ1-6	many	NA	TRBV29-1	TGCAGCGTTGAGGAGACATCTAATTCACCCCTCCACTTT	CSVEETSNSPLHF
TRBJ1-1	many	NA	TRBV12-3/TRBV12-4	TGTGCCAGCAGGCCGATTTATTTGAATGCTTTCTTT	CASRPIYLNAFF
TRBJ1-1	NA	NA	TRBV3-1	TGTGCCAGCAGCCAAGGGGGCAGGGGAAGGGTATCCACTGAAGCTTTCTTT	CASSQGGRGRVSTEAFF
TRBJ1-4	many	NA	TRBV20-1	TGCAGTGCGAGGCGGGGTGAAAAACTGTTTTTT	CSARRGEKLFF
TRBJ2-2	NA	NA	TRBV4-1	TGCGCCAGCAGCCCCAGCAGACGTCCTAACACCGGGGAGCTGTTTTTT	CASSPSRRPNTGELFF
TRBJ2-3	many	NA	TRBV5-5	TGTGCCAGCAGCTTGTTTTCTCAGAGCACAGATACGCAGTATTTT	CASSLFSQSTDTQYF
TRBJ1-1	NA	NA	TRBV4-2	TGTGCCAGCAGCCAAGACAGGGCAGGGGAGATTGGGGCTTTCTTT	CASSQDRAGEIGAFF
TRBJ1-2	NA	NA	TRBV28	TGTGCCAGCAGTTTATCGGCAGGGAACTATGGCTACACCTTC	CASSLSAGNYGYTF
TRBJ2-1	NA	NA	TRBV5-6	TGTGCCAGCAGCTTACCGGGGGCGGACTTAGGGGATGAGCAGTTCTTC	CASSLPGADLGDEQFF
TRBJ2-1	few	NA	TRBV7-2	TGTGCCAGCAGCTTCGTAGCGTCCTACAATGAGCAGTTCTTC	CASSFVASYNEQFF
TRBJ1-2	many	TRBD1	TRBV12-3/TRBV12-4	TGTGCCAGCAGTTTACCTGAGACAGGGCTCCGGGGCTACACCTTC	CASSLPETGLRGYTF
TRBJ2-3	many	NA	TRBV7-2	TGTGCCAGCAGCCGGGATTGGACAGATACGCAGTATTTT	CASSRDWTDTQYF
TRBJ2-5	many	TRBD1	TRBV20-1	TGCAGTGCTGATCCGGGACAGGGGGAGACCCAGTACTTC	CSADPGQGETQYF
TRBJ2-2	many	NA	TRBV27	TGTGCCAGCAGCCAGGACAAACTTCACACCGGGGAGCTGTTTTTT	CASSQDKLHTGELFF
TRBJ2-1	many	NA	TRBV5-1	TGCGCCAGCAGCCCGGACGATGGTGGCAATGAGCAGTTCTTC	CASSPDDGGNEQFF
TRBJ2-1	many	TRBD1	TRBV3-1	TGTGCCACTTCCCGGGACAGGGACAATGAGCAGTTCTTC	CATSRDRDNEQFF
TRBJ2-1	many	TRBD2	TRBV19	TGTGCCAGTAGTACGACTAGCGGGACCTACAATGAGCAGTTCTTC	CASSTTSGTYNEQFF
TRBJ2-1	many	NA	TRBV30	TGTGCCTGGAGTGTACCCGAGGGGGAGGTGAATGAGCAGTTCTTC	CAWSVPEGEVNEQFF
TRBJ1-5	many	NA	TRBV6-2/TRBV6-3	TGTGCCAGCAGAGGGCAGCCTAATCAGCCCCAGCATTTT	CASRGQPNQPQHF
TRBJ1-1	NA	TRBD1	TRBV7-9	TGTGCCAGCAGGTCCCGGGACAGGGGCACTGAAGCTTTCTTT	CASRSRDRGTEAFF
TRBJ2-5	many	TRBD2	TRBV28	TGTGCCAGCAGCAGACTAGCGGGGCAAGAGACCCAGTACTTC	CASSRLAGQETQYF
TRBJ1-1	many	TRBD1	TRBV6-5	TGTGCCAGCAGTTACTCCGCCTACGGACAGGCAAACACTGAAGCTTTCTTT	CASSYSAYGQANTEAFF
TRBJ2-1	few	TRBD1	TRBV14	TGTGCCAGCAGCCAAAACATACAGGGGTATAACCAGTTCTTC	CASSQNIQGYNQFF
TRBJ2-2	many	NA	TRBV9	TGTGCCAGCGCGCTGCTAAACACCGGGGAGCTGTTTTTT	CASALLNTGELFF
TRBJ2-2	many	TRBD1	TRBV12-3/TRBV12-4	TGTGCCAGCAGGTCCGGGACAGTTAACACCGGGGAGCTGTTTTTT	CASRSGTVNTGELFF
TRBJ2-2	many	TRBD1	TRBV7-9	TGTGCCAGCAGCCCGCGACAGGGAACGAACACCGGGGAGCTGTTTTTT	CASSPRQGTNTGELFF
TRBJ2-5	many	TRBD1	TRBV28	TGTGCCAGCACCCGGGACAGGGGTCGAGAGACCCAGTACTTC	CASTRDRGRETQYF
TRBJ2-5	many	NA	TRBV6-1	TGTGCCAGCAGTGCTCGACAGGCCGAGACCCAGTACTTC	CASSARQAETQYF
TRBJ1-2	many	NA	TRBV29-1	TGCAGCGGACGGGGGGCCGATGGCTACACCTTC	CSGRGADGYTF
TRBJ2-1	many	TRBD2	TRBV20-1	TGCAGTGCTAGAGGGGTTAGCGGGATTGAGCAGTTCTTC	CSARGVSGIEQFF
TRBJ2-1	many	NA	TRBV25-1	TGTGCCAGCAGTGAGTTCGAGGGTTGGCGGGTCAATGAGCAGTTCTTC	CASSEFEGWRVNEQFF
TRBJ1-5	NA	NA	TRBV5-6	TGTGCCAGCAGCTTGTGGACAGACAGAACGCACTGGCCCCAGCATTTT	CASSLWTDRTHWPQHF
TRBJ2-3	many	NA	TRBV7-2	TGTGCCAGCAGCCCCCGGTGGTCAGATACGCAGTATTTT	CASSPRWSDTQYF
TRBJ1-3	many	TRBD1	TRBV18	TGTGCCAGCTCACCCGGGACAGGCCGGCGAAACACCATATATTTT	CASSPGTGRRNTIYF
TRBJ1-6	many	NA	TRBV28	TGTGCCAGCAGTTCGACTATCCAGGGTTCACCCCTCCACTTT	CASSSTIQGSPLHF
TRBJ2-1	many	TRBD2	TRBV20-1	TGCAGTGCTAGAGAAGCAGCGGGGGGGCCCAATGAGCAGTTCTTC	CSAREAAGGPNEQFF
TRBJ1-5	many	TRBD1	TRBV5-1	TGCGCCAGCAGCTCCACCGGGACAGGGGAACAGCCCCAGCATTTT	CASSSTGTGEQPQHF
TRBJ2-7	NA	NA	TRBV5-6	TGTGCCAGCAGCTTGTGGGTTAAGGACGAGCAGTACTTC	CASSLWVKDEQYF
TRBJ1-1	many	NA	TRBV5-4	TGTGCCAGCAGCTTGGATGAGGGGGAAGCTTTCTTT	CASSLDEGEAFF
TRBJ2-5	many	TRBD1	TRBV5-1	TGCGCCAGCAGCGTCCGACAGGGGAACCAAGAGACCCAGTACTTC	CASSVRQGNQETQYF
TRBJ2-3	many	NA	TRBV20-1	TGCAGTGCTTGCCCCAGAGGGGCCAGCACAGATACGCAGTATTTT	CSACPRGASTDTQYF
TRBJ2-2	many	TRBD2	TRBV5-1	TGCGCCAGCAGCCCCTCACCCTTAGCGGGGGAGACCGGGGAGCTGTTTTTT	CASSPSPLAGETGELFF
TRBJ2-3	many	TRBD2	TRBV15	TGTGCCACCAGCAGAGTACGGGGGGGACGTCCCACAGATACGCAGTATTTT	CATSRVRGGRPTDTQYF
TRBJ2-5	many	NA	TRBV20-1	TGCAGTGCCAGTCCCCGGGACTTTTCGACCCAGTACTTC	CSASPRDFSTQYF
TRBJ2-1	many	NA	TRBV29-1	TGCAGCGTTGAATTTGGGACACAGAGGTCGTTCTTC	CSVEFGTQRSFF
TRBJ2-1	NA	NA	TRBV24-1	TGTGCCACCAGTGATTTGGTCCCCAATGGTGGTACTTATGAGCAGTTCTTC	CATSDLVPNGGTYEQFF
TRBJ2-5	many	TRBD2	TRBV30	TGTGCCTGGAACCCACTAGCGGGGCGCCTTCAAGAGACCCAGTACTTC	CAWNPLAGRLQETQYF